This TCR beta chain was sequenced for a study of ipilimumab plus nivolumab after autologous stem cell transplantation. On the study more broadly: Both relapsed and primary refractory DLBCL were included.

Checkpoint therapy with ipilimumab 1 mg/kg began 14 to 28 days after transplant. Germline assignment: CDR1 SSHAT and CDR2 FNYEAQ (reference sequence). The CDR3 length is 13 residues. Clones were sequenced by immunoSEQ multiplex PCR, and TCRdb holds only the in-frame ones, with some missing. The sample records some 15,000 clones, about 80% being singletons. With regard to this clone: A junction end diverges from the germline sequence, so it may reflect a read error.

This TCR was sampled from a male donor with diffuse large B-cell lymphoma. Specimen: PBMCs, collected in a trial of ipilimumab plus nivolumab as post-transplant consolidation. The chain recombines TRBV7-7 with TRBJ2-7, with D possibly matching TRBD2 (5 bases). The CDR3 loop reads CASSPDYQDEQYF. CDR3 in DNA: TGTGCTAGCAGCCCCGACTATCAGGACGAGCAGTACTTC.